The 19 T cell receptor beta chains listed next were all sequenced from one sample in a study of blood T cells in healthy people across ages. A J-beta primer mix and a sample-barcoded 5' primer were used in a second PCR of about 7 to 12 cycles. TCRdb independently ran MiXCR on the 5' RACE reads; one entry per CDR3 protein. The sample records about 670,000 distinct CDR3 sequences, less than 45% being singletons. The source material was blood. These receptors all stem from a man aged 80 or over in good health.

The chain links TRBV10-1 to TRBJ2-2, with a weak D call TRBD2 (6 bases). V lost 3 bases and J 2 bases, leaving 13 bases between the germline ends. CDR3 length: 16 residues. Per the germline V gene, CDR1 is WNHNN and CDR2 is SYGVQD (reference sequence). The DNA for the CDR3 is TGCGCCAGCAGTGACACCGGGACTTCAAACACCGGGGAGCTGTTTTTT. This codes for CASSDTGTSNTGELFF.

The CDR3 protein is CASSLGPSAPGQYF. DNA for the CDR3: TGTGCCAGCAGCTTAGGACCCTCGGCCCCGGGGCAGTATTTT. This chain joins TRBV7-2 and TRBJ2-3; D is unclear. Looked up from germline, CDR1 is SGHTA and CDR2 is FQGNSA. V dropped 1 base and J dropped 11 bases, with 16 bases sitting between them. CDR3 size: 14 residues.

In this sample, this clonotype turned up a few times. The V gene is TRBV3-1, the J gene TRBJ2-7; no reliable D call. The V end lost 2 bases, the J end lost 4 bases, and 6 bases lay between the germline ends. Germline CDR1 is LGHDT and CDR2 is YNNKEL (reference sequence). The CDR3 runs 12 residues. In DNA, the CDR3 is TGTGCCAGCAGCCAAACGGATTACGAGCAGTACTTC. Protein product: CASSQTDYEQYF.

The V and J genes are TRBV27 and TRBJ2-7, with D possibly matching TRBD1 (6 bases). The V and J ends lost 8 bases and 2 bases respectively, with 19 bases between them. There are 15 residues in the CDR3. Looked up from germline, CDR1 is MNHEY and CDR2 is SMNVEV (reference sequence). As DNA, the CDR3 is TGTGCCAGCGGCTCACACGGGACACCGACCTACGAGCAGTACTTC. As protein: CASGSHGTPTYEQYF.

A word on this clonotype: This may be a read error: a much more frequent sequence differs by one nucleotide. V gene TRBV5-5 combines with J gene TRBJ2-1; D uncertain. The CDR3 contains 13 residues. The V end lost 3 bases, the J end lost 5 bases, and 9 bases lay between the germline ends. CDR1 is SGHKS, CDR2 YYEKEE, per germline (reference sequence). The CDR3 reads CASSWAPNNEQFF. CDR3 nucleotide sequence: TGTGCCAGCAGCTGGGCCCCAAACAATGAGCAGTTCTTC.

This chain connects TRBV4-1 to TRBJ2-5; D uncertain. The J call may be incorrect, as the DNA end agrees better with TRBJ2-7. The CDR3 length is 15 residues. Germline CDR1 and CDR2: MGHRA and YSYEKL. Here the CDR3 DNA reads TGCGCCAGCAGCCAAGATCGAGGCCAACCTGCCGAGCAGTACTTC. Its protein is CASSQDRGQPAEQYF.

This clonotype was counted a few times. The chain joins TRBV7-2 to TRBJ2-1; D might be TRBD2 (5 bases). The ends were cut back, 5 bases at V and 3 bases at J, with 14 bases in the middle. The length of the CDR3 is 15 residues. The germline CDR1 and CDR2 sequences are SGHTA and FQGNSA. The CDR3 nucleotides are TGTGCCAGCAGCCCGCCCGGCGGGCGCTACAATGAGCAGTTCTTC. Encoded protein: CASSPPGGRYNEQFF.

This chain uses TRBV3-1 with TRBJ2-5; TRBD1 is a possible D gene (6 bases). There are 14 residues in the CDR3. V was trimmed by 1 base and J by 7 bases, leaving 13 bases between them. CDR1 is LGHDT and CDR2 is YNNKEL in the germline V gene (reference sequence). Written as DNA, the CDR3 is TGTGCCAGCAGCCAAGGCAGGGGCCTACGGACCCAGTACTTC. It is translated as CASSQGRGLRTQYF.

The chain employs TRBV7-3 and TRBJ1-2; possibly TRBD1 for D (6 bases). The V end was cut by 5 bases, the J end by 7 bases, with 14 bases between. This CDR3 contains 13 residues. The germline V gene encodes CDR1 SGHTA and CDR2 FQGTGA. Here the CDR3 reads CASSPKGDTGYTF. CDR3 bases: TGTGCCAGCAGCCCAAAGGGGGACACTGGCTACACCTTC.

As to this clonotype: At one end, the junction sequence differs from germline, possibly due to a read error. The chain links TRBV6-4 to TRBJ2-3; 12 bases align to TRBD2. The germline CDR1 and CDR2 sequences are MRHNA and SNTAGT. The CDR3 loop spans 15 amino acids. For the CDR3, the DNA is TGTGTCAGCAGCGGACTAGCGGGGAGCACAGATACGCAGTATTTT. Amino acids: CVSSGLAGSTDTQYF.

J is TRBJ1-1 and V is TRBV29-1; TRBD1 is a possible D gene (6 bases). The CDR3 contains 13 residues. Per the germline V gene, CDR1 is SQVTM and CDR2 is ANQGSEA. Deletions cut 7 bases from V and 0 bases from J, with 12 bases between. CDR3 loop: CSGAGQLNTEAFF. CDR3 DNA: TGCAGCGGGGCTGGACAGTTGAACACTGAAGCTTTCTTT. Full variable domain (remainder filled in from reference TRBV29-1 and TRBJ1-1): SAVISQKPSRDICQRGTSLTIQCQVDSQVTMMFWYRQQPGQSLTLIATANQGSEATYESGFVIDKFPISRPNLTFSTLTVSNMSPEDSSIYLCSGAGQLNTEAFFGQGTRLTVV.

This chain uses TRBV7-9 with TRBJ2-7, with TRBD1 matching over 7 bases. Unmatched junction bases numbered 9, after V lost 4 bases and J lost 3 bases. From germline, CDR1 is SEHNR and CDR2 FQNEAQ (reference sequence). The CDR3 contains 15 residues. For the CDR3, the DNA is TGTGCCAGCAGCTGCCTCGAGGGACAGTTCTACGAGCAGTACTTC. Its translation: CASSCLEGQFYEQYF.

V gene TRBV9 combines with J gene TRBJ2-5; TRBD2 agrees at 7 bases. Losses at the gene ends were 4 bases for V and 11 bases for J; bases not matched to a gene: 20. Germline assignment: CDR1 SGDLS and CDR2 YYNGEE. This CDR3 comprises 16 residues. CDR3 nucleotide sequence: TGTGCCAGCAGCCCCCCCCGTGGGAGGGCCACCAATGAGCAGTACTTC. It specifies CASSPPRGRATNEQYF.

The V gene is TRBV5-1, the J gene TRBJ2-7, with no clear D. The CDR3 length is 14 residues. CDR1 and CDR2 (germline): SGHRS, YFSETQ. Trimming left V 0 bases short and J 2 bases short, with 9 bases between. As DNA, the CDR3 is TGCGCCAGCAGCTTGGACTTCCCTCCCTACGAGCAGTACTTC. Its protein is CASSLDFPPYEQYF. Based on the CDR3 plus reference TRBV5-1 and TRBJ2-7, the full variable domain is KAGVTQTPRYLIKTRGQQVTLSCSPISGHRSVSWYQQTPGQGLQFLFEYFSETQRNKGNFPGRFSGRQFSNSRSEMNVSTLELGDSALYLCASSLDFPPYEQYFGPGTRLTVT.

The chain has TRBV5-5 and TRBJ2-5; 14 positions match TRBD2. The germline CDR1 and CDR2 sequences are SGHKS and YYEKEE (reference sequence). This CDR3 is built from 17 residues. With V trimmed by 4 bases and J by 5 bases, 10 bases remained unmatched. CDR3 DNA sequence: TGTGCCAGCAGCCACGATGGACTAGCGGGGGGTTCGGAGACCCAGTACTTC. Translation: CASSHDGLAGGSETQYF. The full variable domain, completed using reference TRBV5-5 and TRBJ2-5, is DAGVTQSPTHLIKTRGQQVTLRCSPISGHKSVSWYQQVLGQGPQFIFQYYEKEERGRGNFPDRFSARQFPNYSSELNVNALLLGDSALYLCASSHDGLAGGSETQYFGPGTRLLVL.

This clonotype was seen once. Possible read error: a much larger clone is one base away. The chain joins TRBV5-1 to TRBJ2-7, with 10 positions matching TRBD1. CDR3 length: 16 residues. After removal of 1 base from V and 5 bases from J, the junction contained 9 bases not matched to a gene. Germline CDR1 is SGHRS and CDR2 is YFSETQ. The CDR3 sequence: CASSLSRGTGDDEQYF. CDR3 DNA: TGCGCCAGCAGCTTGTCCAGGGGGACAGGGGACGACGAGCAGTACTTC.

This CDR3 reads CSASSGAGSTDTQYF. The DNA for the CDR3 is TGCAGTGCTAGTTCCGGAGCGGGTAGCACAGATACGCAGTATTTT. The chain joins TRBV20-1 to TRBJ2-3; D is perhaps TRBD2 (6 bases). CDR1 and CDR2 (germline): DFQATT, SNEGSKA (reference sequence). The V gene lost 3 bases and the J gene lost 0 bases, with 13 bases spanning the gap. CDR3 length: 15 residues.

This sequence joins TRBV7-9 and TRBJ1-6, with no clear D. This CDR3 has 16 amino acids. V lost 0 bases and J 10 bases, leaving 16 bases between the germline ends. The germline gives CDR1 SEHNR, CDR2 FQNEAQ (reference sequence). CDR3 coding DNA: TGTGCCAGCAGCTTAGCACCGGGGTCAGGTGGGTCACCCCTCCACTTT. This codes for CASSLAPGSGGSPLHF. Based on the CDR3 plus reference TRBV7-9 and TRBJ1-6, the full variable domain is DTGVSQNPRHKITKRGQNVTFRCDPISEHNRLYWYRQTLGQGPEFLTYFQNEAQLEKSRLLSDRFSAERPKGSFSTLEIQRTEQGDSAMYLCASSLAPGSGGSPLHFGNGTRLTVT.

The chain links TRBV3-1 to TRBJ2-4, with a tentative D call TRBD1 (6 bases). Near its end, the DNA agrees better with TRBJ2-5, so the J call may be wrong. Germline V gives CDR1 LGHDT, CDR2 YNNKEL (reference sequence). The CDR3 runs to 16 residues. The CDR3: CASSQDIRQGLGTQYF. Written as DNA, the CDR3 is TGTGCCAGCAGCCAAGATATTAGGCAGGGGTTGGGGACCCAGTACTTC.